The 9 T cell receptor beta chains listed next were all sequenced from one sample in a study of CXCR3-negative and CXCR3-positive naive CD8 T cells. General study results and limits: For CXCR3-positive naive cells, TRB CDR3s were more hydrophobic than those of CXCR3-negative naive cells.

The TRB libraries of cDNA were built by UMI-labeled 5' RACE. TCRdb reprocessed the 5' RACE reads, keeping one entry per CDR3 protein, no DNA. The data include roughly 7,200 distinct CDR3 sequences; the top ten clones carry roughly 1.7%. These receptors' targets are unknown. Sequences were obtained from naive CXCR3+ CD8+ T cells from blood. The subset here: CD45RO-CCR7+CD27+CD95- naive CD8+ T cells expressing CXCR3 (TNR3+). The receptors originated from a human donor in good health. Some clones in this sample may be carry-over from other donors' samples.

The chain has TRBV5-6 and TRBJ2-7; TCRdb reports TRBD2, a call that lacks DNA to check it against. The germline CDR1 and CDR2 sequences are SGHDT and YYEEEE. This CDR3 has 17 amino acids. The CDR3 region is CASSYLNGAGGGFEQYF.

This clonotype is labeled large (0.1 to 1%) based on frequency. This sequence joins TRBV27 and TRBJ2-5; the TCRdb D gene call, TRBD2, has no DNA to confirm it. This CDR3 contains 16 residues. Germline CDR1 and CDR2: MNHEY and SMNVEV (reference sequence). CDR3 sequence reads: CASSLRVAGVPETQYF.

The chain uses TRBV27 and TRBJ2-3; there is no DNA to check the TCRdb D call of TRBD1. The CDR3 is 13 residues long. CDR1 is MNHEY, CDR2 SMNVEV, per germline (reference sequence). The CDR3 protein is CASSFVGGDTQYF.

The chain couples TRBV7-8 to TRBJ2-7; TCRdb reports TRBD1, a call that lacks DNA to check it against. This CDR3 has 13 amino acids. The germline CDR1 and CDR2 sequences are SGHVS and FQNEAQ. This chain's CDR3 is CASSGDRGAEQYF.

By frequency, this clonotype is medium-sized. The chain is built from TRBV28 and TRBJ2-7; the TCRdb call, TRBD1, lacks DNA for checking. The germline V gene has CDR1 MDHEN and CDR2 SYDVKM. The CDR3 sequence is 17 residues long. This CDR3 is CASSFPDRDRGGYEQYF.

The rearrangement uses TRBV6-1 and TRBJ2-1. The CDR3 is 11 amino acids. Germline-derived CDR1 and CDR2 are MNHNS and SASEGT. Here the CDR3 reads CASSEAGKQFF.

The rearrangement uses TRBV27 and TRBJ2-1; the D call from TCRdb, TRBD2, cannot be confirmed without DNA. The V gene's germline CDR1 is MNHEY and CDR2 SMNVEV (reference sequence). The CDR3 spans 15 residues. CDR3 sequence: CASTPLGLADNEQFF.

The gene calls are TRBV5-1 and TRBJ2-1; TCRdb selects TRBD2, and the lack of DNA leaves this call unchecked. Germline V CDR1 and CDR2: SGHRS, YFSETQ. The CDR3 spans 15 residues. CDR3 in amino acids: CASSIERSLPNEQFF.

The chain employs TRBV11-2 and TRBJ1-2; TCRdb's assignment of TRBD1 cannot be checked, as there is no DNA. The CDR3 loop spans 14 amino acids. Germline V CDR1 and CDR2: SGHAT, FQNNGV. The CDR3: CASSLEPGHYGYTF.